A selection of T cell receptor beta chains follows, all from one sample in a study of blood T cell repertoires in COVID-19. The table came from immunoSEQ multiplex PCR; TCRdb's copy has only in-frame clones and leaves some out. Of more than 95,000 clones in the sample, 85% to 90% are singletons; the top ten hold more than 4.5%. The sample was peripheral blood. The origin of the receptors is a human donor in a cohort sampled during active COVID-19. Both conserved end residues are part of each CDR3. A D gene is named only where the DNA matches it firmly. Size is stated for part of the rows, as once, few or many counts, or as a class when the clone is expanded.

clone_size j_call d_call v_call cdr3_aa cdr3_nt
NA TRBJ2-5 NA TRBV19 CASSIGPREVNQETQYF TGTGCCAGTAGTATAGGGCCCAGGGAGGTGAACCAAGAGACCCAGTACTTC
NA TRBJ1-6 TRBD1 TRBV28 CATRGQVRSPLHF TGTGCCACCCGGGGACAGGTACGGTCACCCCTCCACTTT
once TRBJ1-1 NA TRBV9 CASSVSPSGGTEAFF TGTGCCAGCAGCGTAAGCCCCAGCGGAGGCACTGAAGCTTTCTTT
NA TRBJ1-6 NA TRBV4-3 CASSQDLAVNSPLHF TGCGCCAGCAGCCAAGATTTGGCAGTTAATTCACCCCTCCACTTT
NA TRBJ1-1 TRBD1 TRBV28 CASSFGGRTGRAEAFF TGTGCCAGCAGTTTCGGGGGACGGACAGGGAGGGCTGAAGCTTTCTTT
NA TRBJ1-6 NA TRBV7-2 CASSFNQGNSPLHF TGTGCCAGCAGCTTTAATCAGGGAAATTCACCCCTCCACTTT
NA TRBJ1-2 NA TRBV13 CASSQREEGLYYGYTF TGTGCCAGCAGCCAGAGGGAGGAGGGACTCTACTATGGCTACACCTTC
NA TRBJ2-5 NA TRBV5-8 CASSLEYWTQGQETQYF TGTGCCAGCAGCTTGGAGTATTGGACACAGGGACAAGAGACCCAGTACTTC
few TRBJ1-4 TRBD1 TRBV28 CASQGGTGGKLFF TGTGCCAGCCAAGGCGGGACAGGGGGAAAACTGTTTTTT
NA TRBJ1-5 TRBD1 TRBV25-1 CASSDSGTGYSNQPQHF TGTGCCAGCAGTGATTCCGGGACAGGGTATAGCAATCAGCCCCAGCATTTT
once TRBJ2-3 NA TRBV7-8 CASSLGEVGHQDTQYF TGTGCCAGCAGCTTAGGGGAGGTGGGGCATCAAGATACGCAGTATTTT
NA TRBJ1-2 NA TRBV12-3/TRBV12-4 CASSWDFLEGYTF TGTGCCAGCAGTTGGGACTTCCTAGAAGGCTACACCTTC
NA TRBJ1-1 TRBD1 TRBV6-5 CASKMTGAHTEAFF TGTGCCAGCAAAATGACAGGGGCCCACACTGAAGCTTTCTTT
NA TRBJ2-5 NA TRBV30 CAWRGSGETQYF TGTGCCTGGAGGGGGAGTGGAGAGACCCAGTACTTC
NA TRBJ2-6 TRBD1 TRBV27 CASSFLLTGVPGANVLTF TGTGCCAGCAGTTTCCTTTTAACAGGGGTACCTGGGGCCAACGTCCTGACTTTC
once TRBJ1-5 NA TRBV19 CASKQGNNQPQHF TGTGCCAGTAAGCAGGGAAACAATCAGCCCCAGCATTTT
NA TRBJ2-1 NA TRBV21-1 CASNSLAGPGDEQFF TGTGCCAGCAACTCGCTGGCGGGGCCGGGCGATGAGCAGTTCTTC
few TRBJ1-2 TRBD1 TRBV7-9 CASSFPGTGAHTNYGYTF TGTGCCAGCAGCTTTCCCGGGACAGGGGCGCATACTAACTATGGCTACACCTTC
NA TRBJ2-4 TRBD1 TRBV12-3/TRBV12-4 CASRGTANIQYF TGTGCCAGCAGAGGGACAGCAAACATTCAGTACTTC
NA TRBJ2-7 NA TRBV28 CASTQGRHEQYF TGTGCCAGCACCCAGGGGCGCCACGAGCAGTACTTC
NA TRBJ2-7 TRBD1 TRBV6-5 CASSYRRQGREQYF TGTGCCAGCAGTTACCGTCGACAGGGACGCGAGCAGTACTTC
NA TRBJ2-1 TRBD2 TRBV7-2 CASSLSGGVYNEQFF TGTGCCAGCAGCTTAAGCGGGGGGGTATACAATGAGCAGTTCTTC
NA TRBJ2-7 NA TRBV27 CASNPGFQVPYEQYF TGTGCCAGCAACCCAGGCTTCCAGGTCCCCTACGAGCAGTACTTC
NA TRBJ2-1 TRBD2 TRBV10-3 CAISDSGVPNEQFF TGTGCCATCAGTGATAGCGGGGTTCCTAATGAGCAGTTCTTC
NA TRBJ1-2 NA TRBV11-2 CASSLGQGIYGYTF TGTGCCAGCAGCTTAGGGCAGGGAATCTATGGCTACACCTTC
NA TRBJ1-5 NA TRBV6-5 CASSPQEPLNQPQHF TGTGCCAGCAGCCCACAGGAACCGCTCAATCAGCCCCAGCATTTT
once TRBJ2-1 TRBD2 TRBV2 CASSLRASGTDEQFF TGTGCCAGCAGTCTGAGGGCTAGCGGTACGGATGAGCAGTTCTTC
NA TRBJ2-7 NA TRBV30 CAWSVTGYEQYF TGTGCCTGGAGTGTAACGGGCTACGAGCAGTACTTC
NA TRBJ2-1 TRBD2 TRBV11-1 CASSLVASGGADEQFF TGTGCCAGCAGCTTAGTAGCTAGCGGGGGGGCAGATGAGCAGTTCTTC
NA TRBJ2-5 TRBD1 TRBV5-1 CASSPWDRRQETQYF TGCGCCAGCAGCCCCTGGGACAGGAGACAAGAGACCCAGTACTTC
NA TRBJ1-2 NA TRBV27 CASSSNSQGWEYGYTF TGTGCCAGCAGTTCAAACTCACAGGGTTGGGAGTATGGCTACACCTTC
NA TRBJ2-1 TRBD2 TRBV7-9 CASSLPPRGGPDEQFF TGTGCCAGCAGCCTCCCCCCCCGGGGGGGCCCCGATGAGCAGTTCTTC
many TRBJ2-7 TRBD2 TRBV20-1 CSAGGGFEQYF TGCAGTGCGGGGGGAGGGTTCGAGCAGTACTTC
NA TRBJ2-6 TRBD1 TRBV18 CASSPTGTGANVLTF TGTGCCAGCTCACCGACAGGGACTGGGGCCAACGTCCTGACTTTC
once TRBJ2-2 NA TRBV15 CATAGTGELFF TGTGCCACCGCCGGCACCGGGGAGCTGTTTTTT
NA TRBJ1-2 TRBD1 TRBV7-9 CASSLAGQAYGYTF TGTGCCAGCAGCTTAGCGGGACAGGCGTATGGCTACACCTTC
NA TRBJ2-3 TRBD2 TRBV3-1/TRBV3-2 CASSPTSGFTDTQYF TGTGCCAGCAGCCCTACTAGCGGGTTCACAGATACGCAGTATTTT
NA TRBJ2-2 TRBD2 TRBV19 CASSIGAPGLAGVPNTGELFF TGTGCCAGTAGTATAGGCGCCCCGGGACTAGCGGGAGTGCCGAACACCGGGGAGCTGTTTTTT
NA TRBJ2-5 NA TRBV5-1 CASSIGQRAQETQYF TGCGCCAGCAGCATCGGACAGAGAGCACAAGAGACCCAGTACTTC
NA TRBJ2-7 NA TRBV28 CASSLWGLEQYF TGTGCCAGCAGTTTGTGGGGACTGGAGCAGTACTTC
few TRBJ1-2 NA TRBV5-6 CASSLQTAQGGYTF TGTGCCAGCAGCTTGCAGACAGCCCAGGGTGGCTACACCTTC
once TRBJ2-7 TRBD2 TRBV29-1 CSALSGRAYEQYF TGCAGCGCGCTGAGCGGGAGGGCATACGAGCAGTACTTC
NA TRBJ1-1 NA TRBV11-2 CASSLDPGSRTEAFF TGTGCCAGCAGCTTAGATCCGGGGAGTCGGACTGAAGCTTTCTTT
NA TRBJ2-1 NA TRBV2 CASSEGLNSYNEQFF TGTGCCAGCAGTGAAGGACTAAACTCCTACAATGAGCAGTTCTTC
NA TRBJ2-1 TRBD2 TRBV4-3 CASSPQSGGGQYNEQFF TGCGCCAGCAGCCCCCAAAGCGGCGGGGGGCAATACAATGAGCAGTTCTTC
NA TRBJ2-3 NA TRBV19 CASSRQRTDTQYF TGTGCCAGTAGTCGACAGCGCACAGATACGCAGTATTTT
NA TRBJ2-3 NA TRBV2 CASRAEVTDTQYF TGTGCCAGCAGGGCCGAGGTCACAGATACGCAGTATTTT
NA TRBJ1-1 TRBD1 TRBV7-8 CASSLTGGTEAFF TGTGCCAGCAGCTTAACAGGGGGCACTGAAGCTTTCTTT
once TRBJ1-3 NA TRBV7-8 CASSLGQGISGNTIYF TGTGCCAGCAGCTTAGGGCAGGGGATCTCTGGAAACACCATATATTTT